These 11 T cell receptor beta chains were sequenced from one sample in a study of OX40 agonist ivuxolimab in advanced cancers. The method was immunoSEQ multiplex PCR; TCRdb's version includes in-frame clones alone and lacks a portion of them. This table holds around 47,000 clones, less than 85% found once. The material was CD4+ or CD8+ T cells sorted from blood, obtained in a trial of the OX40 agonist ivuxolimab. The receptors were gathered from an adult with an advanced solid tumor such as melanoma, head and neck, liver or kidney cancer.

This clone was observed a single time. CDR3 sequence: CASSLKAGGGTDTQYF. CDR3 DNA: TGTGCCAGCAGCCTCAAAGCGGGGGGAGGAACAGATACGCAGTATTTT. The gene calls are TRBV5-4 and TRBJ2-3; 9 bases align to TRBD2. The CDR3 has 16 residues. Trimming cost V 4 bases and J 3 bases; bases outside gene matches: 9. The germline V gene has CDR1 SGHNT and CDR2 YYREEE (reference sequence).

The gene calls are TRBV5-1 and TRBJ2-7; TRBD1 might be the D (6 bases). Trimming cost V 2 bases and J 4 bases, with 10 bases left between them. The CDR3 is 13 residues long. Germline assignment: CDR1 SGHRS and CDR2 YFSETQ. The CDR3 DNA is TGCGCCAGCAGCTTCAGGGGTCGGTACGAGCAGTACTTC. This gives the protein CASSFRGRYEQYF. Together with reference TRBV5-1 and TRBJ2-7, the CDR3 gives the full variable domain: KAGVTQTPRYLIKTRGQQVTLSCSPISGHRSVSWYQQTPGQGLQFLFEYFSETQRNKGNFPGRFSGRQFSNSRSEMNVSTLELGDSALYLCASSFRGRYEQYFGPGTRLTVT.

Ten or more counts support this clone. The gene calls are TRBV2 and TRBJ1-6, with 8 bases identical to TRBD1. CDR3 length equals 15 residues. The V gene end was trimmed by 7 bases and the J gene end by 5 bases; junction bases not matched to a gene: 7. CDR1 SNHLY and CDR2 FYNNEI come from the germline V gene. CDR3 residues: CASTVETGDNSPLHF. In nucleotides, the CDR3 is TGTGCCAGCACAGTGGAGACAGGGGATAATTCACCCCTCCACTTT.

J is TRBJ2-6 and V is TRBV2; D is possibly TRBD2 (5 bases). V was pared by 5 bases and J by 0 bases, with 14 bases between. The CDR3 totals 17 residues. The germline CDR1 and CDR2 sequences are SNHLY and FYNNEI. DNA of the CDR3: TGTGCCAGCAGTCGAATAGGGAGCTCCTCTGGGGCCAACGTCCTGACTTTC. Translation gives CASSRIGSSSGANVLTF.

V and J are TRBV27 and TRBJ2-5, with 7 bases aligning to TRBD2. This CDR3 has 13 residues. Losses at the gene ends were 8 bases for V and 3 bases for J; bases not matched to a gene: 6. Germline V gives CDR1 MNHEY, CDR2 SMNVEV (reference sequence). The CDR3 coding sequence is TGTGCCAGCGCGCATGGGGGGGAAGAGACCCAGTACTTC. Residues: CASAHGGEETQYF.

This chain joins TRBV10-3 and TRBJ1-4; D is uncertain. Germline-derived CDR1 and CDR2 are ENHRY and SYGVKD. The CDR3 runs 13 residues. Trimming stripped 2 bases from V and 7 bases from J, with 8 bases between. The CDR3 coding sequence is TGTGCCATCAGTGAGAGGGTCGGTGAAAAACTGTTTTTT. This gives the protein CAISERVGEKLFF.

The gene calls are TRBV7-9 and TRBJ1-5, with a possible D match to TRBD1 (5 bases). The V and J ends lost 5 bases and 3 bases respectively, with 8 bases between them. The CDR3 spans 13 residues. Germline lookup yields CDR1 SEHNR and CDR2 FQNEAQ (reference sequence). CDR3 nucleotides: TGTGCCAGCAGCCCAGGGAACAATCAGCCCCAGCATTTT. Amino acid sequence: CASSPGNNQPQHF.

V is TRBV6-4 and J is TRBJ1-5; the match to TRBD1 covers 8 bases. The trim removed 7 bases at V and 4 bases at J, leaving 6 bases unmatched. This CDR3 region has 14 residues. CDR1 and CDR2 from the germline V gene are MRHNA and SNTAGT. CDR3 residues: CASMTDRANQPQHF. The CDR3 nucleotides are TGTGCCAGCATGACGGACAGGGCGAATCAGCCCCAGCATTTT.

V and J are TRBV10-2 and TRBJ2-3; D not resolved. This CDR3 is built from 15 residues. The V gene lost 6 bases and the J gene lost 0 bases, with 13 bases spanning the gap. Germline V lookup: CDR1 WSHSY, CDR2 SAAADI. The CDR3 protein is CASRSTPTSTDTQYF. The CDR3 DNA follows: TGCGCCAGCAGATCCACTCCGACTAGCACAGATACGCAGTATTTT.

The V gene is TRBV29-1, the J gene TRBJ2-3; D is possibly TRBD1 or TRBD2 (5 bases each). Germline assignment: CDR1 SQVTM and CDR2 ANQGSEA. Trimming shortened V by 3 bases and J by 0 bases, and 7 bases separated the two germline ends. This CDR3 is 13 amino acids long. The CDR3 protein is CSVEGPSTDTQYF. In DNA form, the CDR3 reads TGCAGCGTTGAGGGACCGAGCACAGATACGCAGTATTTT.

CDR3 amino acids: CAISVSGNTEAFF. The CDR3 coding sequence is TGTGCCATCAGCGTCAGCGGGAACACTGAAGCTTTCTTT. The chain couples TRBV10-3 to TRBJ1-1; no clear D gene. The CDR3 runs 13 residues. Trimming took off 6 bases at V and 1 base at J, with 9 bases between the two ends. The germline gives CDR1 ENHRY, CDR2 SYGVKD.